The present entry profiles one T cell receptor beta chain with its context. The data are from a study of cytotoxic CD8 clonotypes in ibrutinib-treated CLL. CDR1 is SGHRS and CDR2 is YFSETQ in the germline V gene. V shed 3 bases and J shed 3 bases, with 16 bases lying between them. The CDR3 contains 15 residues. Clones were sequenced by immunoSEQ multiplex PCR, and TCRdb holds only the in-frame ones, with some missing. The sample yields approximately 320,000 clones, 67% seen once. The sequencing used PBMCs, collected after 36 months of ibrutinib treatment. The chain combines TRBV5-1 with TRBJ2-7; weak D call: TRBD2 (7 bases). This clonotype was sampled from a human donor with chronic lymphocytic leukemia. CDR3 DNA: TGCGCCAGCAGCTCAGGATGGGGGGGCCGCTACGAGCAGTACTTC. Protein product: CASSSGWGGRYEQYF.